The following is a TCR beta chain sequence with its context. What it recognizes is unknown. V lost 9 bases and J lost 4; bases outside the gene matches: 7. CDR1 is KGHSH and CDR2 is LQKENI in the germline V gene. The length of the CDR3 is 13 residues. The PCR was carried out with 60 Vbeta primers and 13 Jbeta primers. The table came from immunoSEQ multiplex PCR; TCRdb's copy has only in-frame clones and leaves some out. The sample lists 75,000 to 100,000 clones; less than 85% were seen once. The data were obtained in a study of cytomegalovirus exposure and HLA in healthy donors. General study findings and limits: Most CMV-associated TCR beta chains appeared HLA-restricted in a later analysis. In vitro checks showed that three CMV-associated chains really do target CMV antigens. The investigators catalogued under 200 TCR beta chains as cytomegalovirus-associated.

The sequence came from a woman aged 55-69 years in good health and CMV-seropositive. Sequenced input: PBMCs. The V and J genes are TRBV18 and TRBJ2-7; 9 bases are shared with TRBD1. The CDR3 DNA reads as TGTGCCAGTTCGGGACAGGGAGTTTACGAGCAGTACTTC. Protein product: CASSGQGVYEQYF.